The 8 T cell receptor beta chains in this list originate from one sample, sequenced in a study of cytomegalovirus exposure and HLA in healthy donors (dated by TCRdb to 2016 to 2017). The library was made by the immunoSEQ multiplex PCR assay. The multiplex PCR relied on a mix of 60 forward primers for TCR Vbeta segments and 13 reverse primers for TCR Jbeta segments. TCRdb holds this immuneACCESS table with in-frame rearrangements only. Some clones are missing; in checked studies, unresolved V genes explain under half, and the rest has no known cause. Within this sample are roughly 120,000 clones, with around 80% of them counted one time only. The leading ten clones occupy over 1% of the sample. The specimen sequenced was PBMCs. These receptors all come from a human donor in good health.

The gene calls are TRBV27 and TRBJ2-2; D is uncertain. Trimming took 6 bases from V and 4 from J, leaving 15 bases between them. Germline loops: CDR1 MNHEY, CDR2 SMNVEV (reference sequence). The CDR3 spans 15 residues. The CDR3 protein is CASSPATWVTGELFF. The CDR3 DNA is TGTGCCAGCAGCCCTGCGACTTGGGTCACCGGGGAGCTGTTTTTT.

The chain recombines TRBV11-2 with TRBJ1-2, with 7 bases that match TRBD1. V lost 3 bases and J lost 5; bases outside the gene matches: 3. Germline loops: CDR1 SGHAT, CDR2 FQNNGV. This CDR3 contains 13 residues. CDR3 sequence: CASSLGQRYGYTF. CDR3 coding DNA: TGTGCCAGCAGCTTGGGACAGAGATATGGCTACACCTTC.

The chain is built from TRBV18 and TRBJ1-2, with 12 bases aligning to TRBD1. Germline trimming cut 3 bases from V and 4 bases from J; bases unmatched to any gene: 12. The germline gives CDR1 KGHSH, CDR2 LQKENI. This CDR3 has 18 amino acids. The CDR3 is CASSPRPGQGANLYGYTF. The CDR3 coding sequence is TGTGCCAGCTCACCGCGACCGGGACAGGGGGCGAATCTCTATGGCTACACCTTC.

The DNA for the CDR3 is TGTGCCAGCAGCCTAGTCTACAGGGGAATGAACACTGAAGCTTTCTTT. Translating gives CASSLVYRGMNTEAFF. The V and J genes are TRBV5-8 and TRBJ1-1; TRBD1 matches 7 bases. The CDR3 consists of 16 residues. J was trimmed by 0 bases and V by 4 bases; bases with no gene match: 9. In germline, CDR1 is SGHTS, CDR2 YDEGEE.

CDR3 sequence reads: CASGTPGQGPHEQYF. DNA of the CDR3: TGTGCCAGCGGAACTCCGGGACAGGGCCCCCACGAGCAGTACTTC. The chain combines TRBV5-6 with TRBJ2-7; TRBD1 agrees at 9 bases. V shed 7 bases, J shed 5 bases, and the junction held 13 bases outside the gene matches. This CDR3 is built from 15 residues. The germline V gene has CDR1 SGHDT and CDR2 YYEEEE.

This clone was seen only once. The gene calls are TRBV7-9 and TRBJ2-1; D is uncertain. This CDR3 is built from 12 residues. Germline CDR1 SEHNR, CDR2 FQNEAQ (reference sequence). Trimming removed 1 base from V and 10 bases from J, with 8 bases in between. The CDR3 DNA follows: TGTGCCAGCAGCTTAGTCTTTCCGGAGCAGTTCTTC. Translated, it gives CASSLVFPEQFF.

The chain carries TRBV13 and TRBJ2-3; TRBD2 matches at 8 bases. CDR3 length: 16 amino acids. The germline CDR1 and CDR2 sequences are PRHDT and FYEKMQ (reference sequence). The V gene end was trimmed by 0 bases and the J gene end by 2 bases; junction bases not matched to a gene: 4. The CDR3: CASSLGARGDTDTQYF. DNA for the CDR3: TGTGCCAGCAGCTTAGGGGCGCGGGGGGACACAGATACGCAGTATTTT.

This chain uses TRBV5-5 with TRBJ2-7; 7 nucleotides agree with TRBD1. V shed 4 bases and J 6 bases; nucleotides not matched to a gene: 1. The CDR3 is 11 amino acids. CDR1 and CDR2 (germline): SGHKS, YYEKEE (reference sequence). CDR3 amino acids: CASSGTAEQYF. CDR3 nucleotide sequence: TGTGCCAGCAGCGGGACAGCCGAGCAGTACTTC.